The 21 T cell receptor beta chains below were found in one sample sequenced in a study of somatic mutations in cytotoxic T cells in rheumatoid arthritis. Profiling relied on immunoSEQ multiplex PCR, and the TCRdb table lists in-frame clones only, not all of them. Of roughly 17,000 clones listed, around 84% were seen once; the top ten hold around 7%. The material sequenced was CD8+ T cells sorted from blood. These receptors were collected from a woman between 40 and 50 years old with rheumatoid arthritis.

The chain employs TRBV25-1 and TRBJ2-2; 9 bases fit TRBD1. Germline V lookup: CDR1 MGHDK, CDR2 SYGVNS. The V gene end was trimmed by 8 bases and the J gene end by 1 base; junction bases not matched to a gene: 8. The CDR3 length is 16 residues. CDR3 coding DNA: TGTGCCAGCTGGGACAGGGCTTACGAGAACACCGGGGAGCTGTTTTTT. Protein: CASWDRAYENTGELFF. Full variable domain (missing parts from reference TRBV25-1 and TRBJ2-2): EADIYQTPRYLVIGTGKKITLECSQTMGHDKMYWYQQDPGMELHLIHYSYGVNSTEKGDLSSESTVSRIRTEHFPLTLESARPSHTSQYLCASWDRAYENTGELFFGEGSRLTVL.

The V call is TRBV27, the J call TRBJ1-6, with 9 bases matching TRBD1. Germline CDR1 MNHEY, CDR2 SMNVEV (reference sequence). J gave up 7 bases and V 3 bases, and 7 bases lay outside the gene matches. CDR3 size: 16 residues. The CDR3 protein is CASSFTYGTGNSPLHF. CDR3 in DNA: TGTGCCAGCAGTTTTACGTACGGGACAGGGAATTCACCCCTCCACTTT.

The CDR3 nucleotides read TGTGCCAGCAGTTTGACTAGCGGGAGCTCCTACGAGCAGTACTTC. Encoded protein: CASSLTSGSSYEQYF. This chain links TRBV6-5 with TRBJ2-7; 12 bases align to TRBD2. This CDR3 comprises 15 residues. Germline CDR1 MNHEY, CDR2 SVGAGI. After removal of 4 bases from V and 0 bases from J, the junction contained 1 base not matched to a gene.

The genes are TRBV2 and TRBJ1-1, with D possibly matching TRBD1 (6 bases). V was clipped by 5 bases and J by 1 base, with 26 bases between them. Germline CDR1 is SNHLY and CDR2 is FYNNEI. The CDR3 runs 19 residues. The CDR3 nucleotides read TGTGCCAGCAGTATTCTGAGGGAGGGGGGTAGTAGGGCGAACACTGAAGCTTTCTTT. As protein: CASSILREGGSRANTEAFF.

This sequence joins TRBV4-1 and TRBJ2-7, with 7 nucleotides matching TRBD2. With 5 bases clipped from V and 7 bases from J, the junction kept 17 bases outside the gene matches. CDR1 MGHRA and CDR2 YSYEKL come from the germline V gene. The CDR3 runs 16 residues. CDR3 in DNA: TGCGCCAGCAGCGGGGGAGCGGGGACCGGTCTAGGGGAGCAGTACTTC. Encoded protein: CASSGGAGTGLGEQYF.

V usage is TRBV29-1 and J usage is TRBJ2-3; D unclear. Germline V gives CDR1 SQVTM, CDR2 ANQGSEA. The CDR3 runs 13 residues. V shed 5 bases and J shed 2 bases, with 11 bases lying between them. In nucleotides, the CDR3 is TGCAGCGTTTTTGGCGGTAACACAGATACGCAGTATTTT. It codes for CSVFGGNTDTQYF.

The chain couples TRBV6-1 to TRBJ2-7; 11 bases line up with TRBD1. CDR3 length equals 15 residues. The V gene's germline CDR1 is MNHNS and CDR2 SASEGT. Unmatched junction bases numbered 13, after V lost 8 bases and J lost 7 bases. The CDR3 nucleotides read TGTGCCAGCTTCTATTTCGGGACAGGGGGACCTGAGCAGTACTTC. Translating gives CASFYFGTGGPEQYF.

The chain has TRBV5-1 and TRBJ2-7; 8 bases are a match to TRBD2. This CDR3 region has 18 residues. Germline CDR1 is SGHRS and CDR2 is YFSETQ. V shed 0 bases and J 1 base; nucleotides not matched to a gene: 12. CDR3 nucleotide sequence: TGCGCCAGCAGCTTGGTTGGGGCGGGGGGCCCCCTTTCCTACGAGCAGTACTTC. Translated: CASSLVGAGGPLSYEQYF.

The chain has TRBV9 and TRBJ2-1; 7 positions agree with TRBD1. The V gene end was trimmed by 6 bases and the J gene end by 2 bases; junction bases not matched to a gene: 5. This CDR3 is built from 14 residues. Germline-derived CDR1 and CDR2 are SGDLS and YYNGEE. The chain's CDR3 is CASNRDSPYNEQFF. DNA of the CDR3: TGTGCCAGCAACCGGGACAGTCCCTACAATGAGCAGTTCTTC.

The gene calls are TRBV6-5 and TRBJ2-2, with a tentative D call TRBD2 (6 bases). CDR1 MNHEY and CDR2 SVGAGI come from the germline V gene. V was clipped by 7 bases and J by 3 bases, with 12 bases between them. There are 14 residues in the CDR3. Here the CDR3 reads CASMTGLHTGELFF. Here the CDR3 DNA reads TGTGCCAGCATGACGGGACTCCACACCGGGGAGCTGTTTTTT.

The rearrangement links TRBV4-1 to TRBJ2-3, with 10 bases fitting TRBD2. From germline, CDR1 is MGHRA and CDR2 YSYEKL. V shed 0 bases and J 2 bases; nucleotides not matched to a gene: 5. The CDR3 extends over 17 amino acids. The CDR3 sequence is CASSQDGAGGLTDTQYF. The CDR3 nucleotides read TGCGCCAGCAGCCAAGATGGAGCGGGGGGGCTCACAGATACGCAGTATTTT.

This sequence joins TRBV7-9 and TRBJ2-7; 11 nucleotides line up with TRBD2. The CDR3 has 15 residues. Unmatched junction bases numbered 14, after V lost 4 bases and J lost 12 bases. Germline CDR1 and CDR2: SEHNR and FQNEAQ (reference sequence). CDR3 DNA sequence: TGTGCCAGCAGCTCAACAATAGCGGGAGGGCTAGATGCGTACTTC. It translates to CASSSTIAGGLDAYF.

The V gene is TRBV5-1, the J gene TRBJ1-1; 11 nucleotides align to TRBD1. The junction had 15 bases not matched to a gene; V was cut back by 7 bases and J by 4 bases. Germline lookup yields CDR1 SGHRS and CDR2 YFSETQ. The CDR3 runs 17 residues. The CDR3 sequence is CASQPGQGAAMGTEAFF. The CDR3 DNA sequence: TGCGCCAGCCAGCCTGGACAGGGGGCGGCGATGGGCACTGAAGCTTTCTTT.

This CDR3 is CAWSLASYGYTF. In DNA, the CDR3 is TGTGCCTGGAGCCTGGCCTCGTATGGCTACACCTTC. V is TRBV30 and J is TRBJ1-2; D remains unclear. CDR3 length equals 12 residues. V was trimmed by 3 bases and J by 5 bases, leaving 10 bases between them. Germline V gene sequence: CDR1 GTSNPN, CDR2 SVGIG (reference sequence).

The chain recombines TRBV7-9 with TRBJ2-4; no clear D gene. V lost 5 bases and J 5 bases, leaving 7 bases between the germline ends. The CDR3 covers 12 residues. Germline V gives CDR1 SEHNR, CDR2 FQNEAQ (reference sequence). CDR3 DNA sequence: TGTGCCAGCAGCCCCAATGAAAACATTCAGTACTTC. Its protein product is CASSPNENIQYF.

This clone has only one observation. The rearrangement uses TRBV30 and TRBJ2-5; D not resolved. Germline assignment: CDR1 GTSNPN and CDR2 SVGIG (reference sequence). CDR3 length equals 13 residues. V lost 2 bases, J lost 5 bases, and 12 bases lay in between. CDR3 sequence: CAWSSGGDETQYF. CDR3 DNA sequence: TGTGCCTGGAGTTCTGGCGGAGACGAGACCCAGTACTTC.

The chain links TRBV19 to TRBJ1-1; TRBD1 matches 7 bases. The ends lost 4 bases at V and 0 bases at J; junction bases unmatched: 8. Germline V lookup: CDR1 LNHDA, CDR2 SQIVND (reference sequence). The CDR3 covers 16 residues. CDR3 coding DNA: TGTGCCAGTAGTACCCATACACAGGGGCTGAACACTGAAGCTTTCTTT. Translation: CASSTHTQGLNTEAFF.

The sample holds one count of this clone. The rearrangement links TRBV30 to TRBJ2-1, with 8 bases that match TRBD2. CDR1 is GTSNPN and CDR2 is SVGIG in the germline V gene (reference sequence). With V trimmed by 1 base and J by 9 bases, 5 bases remained unmatched. The CDR3 length is 13 residues. The CDR3 region has the DNA TGTGCCTGGAGTGGGGCGGGAGGCATTGAGCAGTTCTTC. Translating it yields CAWSGAGGIEQFF. The full variable domain, its missing parts supplied by reference TRBV30 and TRBJ2-1, is SQTIHQWPATLVQPVGSPLSLECTVEGTSNPNLYWYRQAAGRGLQLLFYSVGIGQISSEVPQNLSASRPQDRQFILSSKKLLLSDSGFYLCAWSGAGGIEQFFGPGTRLTVL.

CDR3: CASSQIGIVAGGAGELFF. In DNA form, the CDR3 reads TGTGCCAGCAGCCAGATTGGAATAGTAGCGGGAGGCGCCGGGGAGCTGTTTTTT. This rearrangement joins TRBV16 to TRBJ2-2; 10 bases map to TRBD2. Germline trimming cut 3 bases from V and 6 bases from J; bases unmatched to any gene: 13. The germline V gene has CDR1 KGHSY and CDR2 FQNENV. This CDR3 has 18 residues.

The chain has TRBV7-5 and TRBJ1-4; whether TRBD1, the table's D call, matches the DNA was not checked. TRBV7-5 is an annotated pseudogene. This CDR3 comprises 17 residues. The CDR3 DNA sequence: TGTGTCAGAAGCTCCTATTCCCTGACAGGAACAAATGAAAAACTGTTTTTT. This codes for CVRSSYSLTGTNEKLFF.

The chain joins TRBV2 to TRBJ2-7, with 9 bases identical to TRBD1. From germline, CDR1 is SNHLY and CDR2 FYNNEI. This CDR3 is 12 amino acids long. The V and J ends lost 8 bases and 4 bases, in that order; junction bases with no gene match: 3. This CDR3 reads CASVGQGYEQYF. CDR3 DNA: TGTGCCAGCGTCGGACAGGGGTACGAGCAGTACTTC.